This TCR beta chain was retrieved from a study of lymphopenia after photon versus proton radiotherapy. Regarding this clone: The antigen is unknown.

Findings and limits, study-wide: Better survival with proton therapy was suggested as possible, not demonstrated. Relative stability marked proton patients; photon patients lost diversity and naive cells. After the lymphocyte nadir, photon-treated repertoires showed oligoclonal expansion, especially of CD8+ Temra cells.

Sequencing was performed with immunoSEQ multiplex PCR; in TCRdb, only in-frame clones are kept and a portion is missing. This table has 70,000 to 95,000 clones, about 83% appearing once. The sequencing here drew on peripheral blood, taken from a patient treated with proton-based radiotherapy. The receptor was isolated from a man aged 55 to 70 with pancreatic cancer.

The CDR3 is CAWKLYSYEQYF. CDR3 coding DNA: TGTGCCTGGAAACTGTATTCCTACGAGCAGTACTTC. The chain couples TRBV30 to TRBJ2-7; no definite D call. Looked up from germline, CDR1 is GTSNPN and CDR2 is SVGIG (reference sequence). This CDR3 has 12 residues. The ends were cut back, 4 bases at V and 1 base at J, with 8 bases in the middle.